Below, one TCR beta chain is given with its context. The CDR3 runs to 16 residues. The V gene's germline CDR1 is LGHNA and CDR2 YNFKEQ. For each CDR3 protein, TCRdb gives one entry from its re-call of the 5' RACE reads, without DNA. This sample contains 350,000 to 500,000 distinct CDR3 sequences. This record belongs to a study of T cells expressing NK-cell markers. The sequence was obtained from a woman between 18 and 75 years old in good health. Sequencing was carried out using blood T cells: a sorted CD56 or NKG2C T cell subset, CD4+ or CD8+ T cells, or bulk PBMC T cells (not recorded which). V and J are TRBV4-2 and TRBJ1-1; TCRdb picks TRBD1, but there is no DNA to check that call. CDR3: CASSHSGTGMNTEAFF.